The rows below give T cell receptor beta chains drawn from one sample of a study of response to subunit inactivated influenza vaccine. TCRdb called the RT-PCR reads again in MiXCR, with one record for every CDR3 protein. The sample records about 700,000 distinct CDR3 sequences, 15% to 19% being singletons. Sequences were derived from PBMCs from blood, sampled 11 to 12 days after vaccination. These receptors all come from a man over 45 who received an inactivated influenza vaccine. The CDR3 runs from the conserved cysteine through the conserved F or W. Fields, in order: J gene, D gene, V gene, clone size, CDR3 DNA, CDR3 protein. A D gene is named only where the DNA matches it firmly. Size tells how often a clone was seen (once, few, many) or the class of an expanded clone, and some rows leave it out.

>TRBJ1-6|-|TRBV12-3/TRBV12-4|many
TGTGCCAGCAGTCCCAGAGGGGTTAATTCACCCCTCCACTTT
CASSPRGVNSPLHF
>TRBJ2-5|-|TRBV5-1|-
TGCGCCAGCAGCTCTACGCAAGCGGAGACCCAGTACTTC
CASSSTQAETQYF
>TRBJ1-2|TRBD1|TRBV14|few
TGTGCCAGCAGCCTAGATAGGACAGGACCCAACGGCTACACCTTC
CASSLDRTGPNGYTF
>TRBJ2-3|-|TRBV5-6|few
TGTGCCAGCAGCTTGGCCAGCGGTTATACGCAGTATTTT
CASSLASGYTQYF
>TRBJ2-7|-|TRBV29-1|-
TGCAGCGTTGTCTGGTGGGGGCAGACCTCCTACGAGCAGTACTTC
CSVVWWGQTSYEQYF
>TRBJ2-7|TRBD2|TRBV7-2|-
TGTGCCAGCAGCTTGGGACTAGCGGGAGGACACGAGCAGTACTTC
CASSLGLAGGHEQYF
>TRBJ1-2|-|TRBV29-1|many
TGCAGCGTTGAGGAGGGTGGGGGTGGATATGGCTACACCTTC
CSVEEGGGGYGYTF
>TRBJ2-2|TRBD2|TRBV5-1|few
TGCGCCAGCAGCTTGGTGGCGGGGGACTACACCGGGGAGCTGTTTTTT
CASSLVAGDYTGELFF
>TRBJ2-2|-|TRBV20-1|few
TGCAGTGCTAGAGGGGGGAGCGTGGTGAACACCGGGGAGCTGTTTTTT
CSARGGSVVNTGELFF
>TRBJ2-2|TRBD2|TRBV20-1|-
TGCAGTGCTAAGACTAGCGGGAGGGACACCGGGGAGCTGTTTTTT
CSAKTSGRDTGELFF
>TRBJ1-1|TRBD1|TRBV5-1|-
TGCGCCAGCAGCCAACAACAGGGGGCATTGAACACTGAAGCTTTCTTT
CASSQQQGALNTEAFF
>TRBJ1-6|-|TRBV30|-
TGTGCCTGGAGCCGGGTAGTCGAACCCCTCCACTTT
CAWSRVVEPLHF
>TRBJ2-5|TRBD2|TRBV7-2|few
TGTGCCAGCAGCTTAGACGCGGGAGGGCCAGAGACCCAGTACTTC
CASSLDAGGPETQYF
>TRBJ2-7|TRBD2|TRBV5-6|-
TGTGCCAGCAGCTACGGGACTAACGAGCAGTACTTC
CASSYGTNEQYF
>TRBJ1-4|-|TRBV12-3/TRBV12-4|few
TGTGCCAGCAGTTTACAGGGAGTTGAAAAACTGTTTTTT
CASSLQGVEKLFF
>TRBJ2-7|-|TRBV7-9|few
TGTGCCAGCAGCTTAGTGGAGGCGTACCAGTACTTC
CASSLVEAYQYF
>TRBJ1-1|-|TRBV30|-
TGTGCCTGGAATCGTTTGCAGGGGAACACTGAAGCTTTCTTT
CAWNRLQGNTEAFF
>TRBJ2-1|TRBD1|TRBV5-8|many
TGTGCCAGCAGGCGGACAGGCCTCGACAATGAGCAGTTCTTC
CASRRTGLDNEQFF
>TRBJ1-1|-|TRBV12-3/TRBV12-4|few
TGTGCCAGCCAGAGCAGGACGGAGAACACTGAAGCTTTCTTT
CASQSRTENTEAFF
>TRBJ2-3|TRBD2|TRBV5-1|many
TGCGCCAGCAGCTTGCTAGCGGGCCGCACAGATACGCAGTATTTT
CASSLLAGRTDTQYF
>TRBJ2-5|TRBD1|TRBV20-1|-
TGCAGTGCTAGACCGCCTAACAGGGGCAACCAAGAGACCCAGTACTTC
CSARPPNRGNQETQYF
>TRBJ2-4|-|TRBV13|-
TGTGCCAGCGGCTTGGTGGCGGGGTTTGTGGCCAAAAACATTCAGTACTTC
CASGLVAGFVAKNIQYF
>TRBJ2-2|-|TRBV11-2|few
TGTGCCAGCAGCTTAGGACTCTGGGAAACCGGGGAGCTGTTTTTT
CASSLGLWETGELFF
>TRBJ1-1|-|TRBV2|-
TGTGCCCTCAGTTTACGACGGACATTGAACCGCCCGCCCACTGAAGCTTTCTTT
CALSLRRTLNRPPTEAFF